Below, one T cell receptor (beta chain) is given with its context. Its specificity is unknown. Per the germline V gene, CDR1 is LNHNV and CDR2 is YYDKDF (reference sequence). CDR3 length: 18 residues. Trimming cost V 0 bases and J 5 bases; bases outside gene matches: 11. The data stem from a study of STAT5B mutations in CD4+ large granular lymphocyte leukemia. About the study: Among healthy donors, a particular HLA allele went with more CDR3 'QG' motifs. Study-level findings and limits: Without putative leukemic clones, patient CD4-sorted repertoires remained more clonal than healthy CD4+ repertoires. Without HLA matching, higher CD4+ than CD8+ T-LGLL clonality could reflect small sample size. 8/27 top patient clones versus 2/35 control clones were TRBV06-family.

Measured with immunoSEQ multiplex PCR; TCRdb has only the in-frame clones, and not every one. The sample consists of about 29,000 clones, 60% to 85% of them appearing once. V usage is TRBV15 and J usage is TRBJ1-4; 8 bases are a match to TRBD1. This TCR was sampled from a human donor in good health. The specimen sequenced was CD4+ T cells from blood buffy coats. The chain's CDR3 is CATSRDLPGTGANEKLFF. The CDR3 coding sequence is TGTGCCACCAGCAGAGATCTCCCCGGGACAGGAGCGAATGAAAAACTGTTTTTT.